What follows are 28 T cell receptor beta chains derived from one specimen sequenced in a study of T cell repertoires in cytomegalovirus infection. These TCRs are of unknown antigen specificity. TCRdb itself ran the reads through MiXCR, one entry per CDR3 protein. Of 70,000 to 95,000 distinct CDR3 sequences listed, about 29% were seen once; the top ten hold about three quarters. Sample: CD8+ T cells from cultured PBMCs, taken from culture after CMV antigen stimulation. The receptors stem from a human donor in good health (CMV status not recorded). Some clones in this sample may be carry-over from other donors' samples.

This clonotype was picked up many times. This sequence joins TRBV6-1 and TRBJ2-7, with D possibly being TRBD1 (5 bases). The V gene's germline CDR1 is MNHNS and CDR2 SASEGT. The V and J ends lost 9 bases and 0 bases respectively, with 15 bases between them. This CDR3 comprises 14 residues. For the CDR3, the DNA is TGTGCCAGTACCCCGACAGACGTCTCCTACGAGCAGTACTTC. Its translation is CASTPTDVSYEQYF.

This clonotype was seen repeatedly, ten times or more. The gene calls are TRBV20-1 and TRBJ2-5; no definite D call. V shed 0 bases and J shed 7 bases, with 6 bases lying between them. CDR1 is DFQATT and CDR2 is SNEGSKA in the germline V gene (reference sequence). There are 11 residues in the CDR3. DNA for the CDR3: TGCAGTGCTAGAGATACCGGGACCCAGTACTTC. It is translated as CSARDTGTQYF.

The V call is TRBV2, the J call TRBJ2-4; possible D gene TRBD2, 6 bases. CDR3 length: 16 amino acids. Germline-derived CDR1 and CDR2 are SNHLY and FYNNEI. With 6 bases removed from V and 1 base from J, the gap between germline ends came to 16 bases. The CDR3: CASSALGGLAKNIQYF. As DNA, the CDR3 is TGTGCCAGCAGCGCTCTCGGGGGATTGGCCAAAAACATTCAGTACTTC.

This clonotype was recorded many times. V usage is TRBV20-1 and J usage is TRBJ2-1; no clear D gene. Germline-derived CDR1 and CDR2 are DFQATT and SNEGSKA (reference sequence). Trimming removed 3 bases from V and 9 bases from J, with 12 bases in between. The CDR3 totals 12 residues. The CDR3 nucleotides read TGCAGTGCTAGGTCCGGGTATGGTGAGCAGTTCTTC. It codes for CSARSGYGEQFF.

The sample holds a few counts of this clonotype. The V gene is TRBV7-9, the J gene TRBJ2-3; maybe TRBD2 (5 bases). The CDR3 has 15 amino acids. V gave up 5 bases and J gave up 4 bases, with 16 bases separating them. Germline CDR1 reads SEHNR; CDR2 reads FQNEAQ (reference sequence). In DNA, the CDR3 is TGTGCCAGCAGCCCACCGGGAAGCCTTGCAGATACGCAGTATTTT. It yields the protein CASSPPGSLADTQYF.

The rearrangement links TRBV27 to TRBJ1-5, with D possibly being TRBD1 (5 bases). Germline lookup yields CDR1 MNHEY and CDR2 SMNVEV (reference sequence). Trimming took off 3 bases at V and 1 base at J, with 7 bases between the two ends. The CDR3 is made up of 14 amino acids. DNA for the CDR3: TGTGCCAGCAGTTTGTCAGGGAGCAATCAGCCCCAGCATTTT. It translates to CASSLSGSNQPQHF.

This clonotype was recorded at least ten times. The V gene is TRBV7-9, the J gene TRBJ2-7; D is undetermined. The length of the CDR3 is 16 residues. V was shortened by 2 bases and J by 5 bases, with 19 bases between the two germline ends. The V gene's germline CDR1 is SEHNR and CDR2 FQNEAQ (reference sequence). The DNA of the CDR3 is TGTGCCAGCAGCTTAATTGGCGTTGGTAGCTCAAACGAGCAGTACTTC. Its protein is CASSLIGVGSSNEQYF. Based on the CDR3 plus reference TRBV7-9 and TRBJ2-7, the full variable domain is DTGVSQNPRHKITKRGQNVTFRCDPISEHNRLYWYRQTLGQGPEFLTYFQNEAQLEKSRLLSDRFSAERPKGSFSTLEIQRTEQGDSAMYLCASSLIGVGSSNEQYFGPGTRLTVT.

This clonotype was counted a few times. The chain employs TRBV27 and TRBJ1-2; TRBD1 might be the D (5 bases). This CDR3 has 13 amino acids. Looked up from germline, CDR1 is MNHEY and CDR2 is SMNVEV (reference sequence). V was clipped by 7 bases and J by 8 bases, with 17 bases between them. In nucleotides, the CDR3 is TGTGCCAGCACCTTCTGGGGCACCCCCGGCTACACCTTC. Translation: CASTFWGTPGYTF.

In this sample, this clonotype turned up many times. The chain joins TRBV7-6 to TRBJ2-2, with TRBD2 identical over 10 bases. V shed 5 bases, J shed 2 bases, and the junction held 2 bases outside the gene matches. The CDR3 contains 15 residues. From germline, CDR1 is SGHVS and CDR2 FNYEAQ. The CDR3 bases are TGTGCCAGCAGCGCTAGCGGGGGAAACACCGGGGAGCTGTTTTTT. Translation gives CASSASGGNTGELFF.

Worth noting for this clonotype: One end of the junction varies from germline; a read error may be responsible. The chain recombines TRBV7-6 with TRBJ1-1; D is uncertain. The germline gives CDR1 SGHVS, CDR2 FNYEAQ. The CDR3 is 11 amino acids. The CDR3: CANSFELEAFF. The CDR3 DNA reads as TGTGCCAACAGCTTCGAGTTGGAAGCTTTCTTT.

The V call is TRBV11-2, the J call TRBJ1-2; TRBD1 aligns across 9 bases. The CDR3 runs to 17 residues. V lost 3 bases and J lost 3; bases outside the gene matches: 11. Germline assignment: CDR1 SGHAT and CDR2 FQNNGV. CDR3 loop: CASSLRDRAYNDYGYTF. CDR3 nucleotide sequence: TGTGCCAGCAGCTTGAGGGACAGGGCGTATAACGACTATGGCTACACCTTC.

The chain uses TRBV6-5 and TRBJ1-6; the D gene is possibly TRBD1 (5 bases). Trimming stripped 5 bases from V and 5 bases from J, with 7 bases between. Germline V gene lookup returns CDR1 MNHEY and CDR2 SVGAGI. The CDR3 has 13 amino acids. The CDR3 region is CASSPGNNSPLHF. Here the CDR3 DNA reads TGTGCCAGCAGTCCAGGGAATAATTCACCCCTCCACTTT.

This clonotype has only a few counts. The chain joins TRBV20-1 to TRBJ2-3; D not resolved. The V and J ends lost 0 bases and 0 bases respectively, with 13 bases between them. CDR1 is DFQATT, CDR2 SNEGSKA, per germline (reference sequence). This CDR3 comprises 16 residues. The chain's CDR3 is CSAREMVTLSTDTQYF. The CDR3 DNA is TGCAGTGCTAGAGAGATGGTGACGTTGAGCACAGATACGCAGTATTTT.

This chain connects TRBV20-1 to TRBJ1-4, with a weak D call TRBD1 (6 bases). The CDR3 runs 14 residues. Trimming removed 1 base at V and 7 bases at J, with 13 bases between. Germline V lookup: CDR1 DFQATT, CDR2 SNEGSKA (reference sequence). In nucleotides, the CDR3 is TGCAGTGCTAGAGGACAGGAGATATCTGAAAAACTGTTTTTT. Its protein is CSARGQEISEKLFF.

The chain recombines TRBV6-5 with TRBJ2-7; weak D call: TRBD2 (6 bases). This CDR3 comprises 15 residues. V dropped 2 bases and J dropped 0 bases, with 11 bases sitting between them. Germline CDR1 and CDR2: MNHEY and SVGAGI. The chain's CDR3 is CASSYAGSHSYEQYF. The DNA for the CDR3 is TGTGCCAGCAGTTACGCGGGGTCCCACTCCTACGAGCAGTACTTC.

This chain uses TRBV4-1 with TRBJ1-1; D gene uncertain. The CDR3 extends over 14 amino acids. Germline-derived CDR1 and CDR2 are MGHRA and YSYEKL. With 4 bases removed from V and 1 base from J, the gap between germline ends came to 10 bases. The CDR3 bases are TGCGCCAGCAGCCGGGCAGAGAGGAACACTGAAGCTTTCTTT. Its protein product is CASSRAERNTEAFF.

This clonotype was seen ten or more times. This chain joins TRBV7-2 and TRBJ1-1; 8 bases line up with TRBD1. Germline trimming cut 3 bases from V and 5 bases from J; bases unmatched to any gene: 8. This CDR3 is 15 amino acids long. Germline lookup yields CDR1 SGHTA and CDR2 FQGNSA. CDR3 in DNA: TGTGCCAGCAGCTTTCCGGGACAGGAGAGGACTGAAGCTTTCTTT. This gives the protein CASSFPGQERTEAFF.

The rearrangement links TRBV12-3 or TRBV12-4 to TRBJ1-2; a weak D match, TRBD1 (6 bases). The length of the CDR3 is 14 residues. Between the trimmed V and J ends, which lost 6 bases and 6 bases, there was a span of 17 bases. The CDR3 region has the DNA TGTGCCAGCAGCCGGGACGGCCCAGGGGATGGCTACACCTTC. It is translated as CASSRDGPGDGYTF.

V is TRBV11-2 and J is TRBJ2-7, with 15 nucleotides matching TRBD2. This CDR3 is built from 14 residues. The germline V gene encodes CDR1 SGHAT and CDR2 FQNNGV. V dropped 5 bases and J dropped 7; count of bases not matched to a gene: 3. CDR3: CASSLGLAGGEQYF. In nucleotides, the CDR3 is TGTGCCAGCAGCCTAGGACTAGCGGGAGGGGAGCAGTACTTC.

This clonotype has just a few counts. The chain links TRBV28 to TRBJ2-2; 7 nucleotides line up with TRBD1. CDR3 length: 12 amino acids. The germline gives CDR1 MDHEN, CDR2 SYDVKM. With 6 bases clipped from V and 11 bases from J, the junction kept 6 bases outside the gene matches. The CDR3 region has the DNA TGTGCCAGCAGGAGAGGGGGCAGTGAGCTGTTTTTT. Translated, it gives CASRRGGSELFF.

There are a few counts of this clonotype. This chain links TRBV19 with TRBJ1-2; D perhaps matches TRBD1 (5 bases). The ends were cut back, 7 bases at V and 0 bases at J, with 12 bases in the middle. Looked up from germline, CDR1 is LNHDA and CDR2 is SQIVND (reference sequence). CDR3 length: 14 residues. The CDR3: CASTWDGTNYGYTF. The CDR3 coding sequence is TGTGCCAGTACCTGGGACGGGACTAACTATGGCTACACCTTC. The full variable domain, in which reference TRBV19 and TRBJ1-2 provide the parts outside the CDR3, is DGGITQSPKYLFRKEGQNVTLSCEQNLNHDAMYWYRQDPGQGLRLIYYSQIVNDFQKGDIAEGYSVSREKKESFPLTVTSAQKNPTAFYLCASTWDGTNYGYTFGSGTRLTVV.

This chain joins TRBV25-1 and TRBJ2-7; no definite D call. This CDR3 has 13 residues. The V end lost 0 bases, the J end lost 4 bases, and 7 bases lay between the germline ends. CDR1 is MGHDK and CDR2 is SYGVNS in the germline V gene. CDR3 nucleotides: TGTGCCAGCAGTGAATATGCTCTTTACGAGCAGTACTTC. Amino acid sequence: CASSEYALYEQYF.

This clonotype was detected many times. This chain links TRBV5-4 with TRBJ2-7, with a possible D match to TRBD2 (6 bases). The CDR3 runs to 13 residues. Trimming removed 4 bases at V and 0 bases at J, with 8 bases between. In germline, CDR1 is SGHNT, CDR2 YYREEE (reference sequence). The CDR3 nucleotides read TGTGCCAGCAGCGGGGGGATCTCCTACGAGCAGTACTTC. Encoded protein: CASSGGISYEQYF.

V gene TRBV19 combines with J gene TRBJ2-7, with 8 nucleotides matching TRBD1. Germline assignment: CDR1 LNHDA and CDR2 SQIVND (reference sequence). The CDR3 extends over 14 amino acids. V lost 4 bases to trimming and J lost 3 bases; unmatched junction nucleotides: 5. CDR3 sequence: CASSNDRGNYEQYF. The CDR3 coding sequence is TGTGCCAGTAGTAACGACAGGGGCAACTACGAGCAGTACTTC.

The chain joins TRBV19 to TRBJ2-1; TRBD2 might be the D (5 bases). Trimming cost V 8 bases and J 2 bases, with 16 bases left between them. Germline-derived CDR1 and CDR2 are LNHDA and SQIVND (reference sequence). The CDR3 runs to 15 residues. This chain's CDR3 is CASGEGLAAYNEQFF. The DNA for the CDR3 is TGTGCCAGTGGTGAAGGACTTGCGGCCTACAATGAGCAGTTCTTC.

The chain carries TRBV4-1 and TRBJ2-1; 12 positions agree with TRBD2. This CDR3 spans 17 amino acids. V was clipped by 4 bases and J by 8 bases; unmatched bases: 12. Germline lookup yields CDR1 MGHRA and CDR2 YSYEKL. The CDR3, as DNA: TGCGCCAGCAGCCCCTGGACTAGCGGGATAAATTTCGATGAGCAGTTCTTC. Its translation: CASSPWTSGINFDEQFF.

As DNA, the CDR3 is TGTGCCAGGTTGGGACTAGCGGGGGGGCCTTCCTACAATGAGCAGTTCTTC. Translated, it gives CARLGLAGGPSYNEQFF. The V call is TRBV2, the J call TRBJ2-1, with 16 positions matching TRBD2. J gave up 1 base and V 9 bases, and 6 bases lay outside the gene matches. Per germline, CDR1 SNHLY and CDR2 FYNNEI. The CDR3 is made up of 17 amino acids.

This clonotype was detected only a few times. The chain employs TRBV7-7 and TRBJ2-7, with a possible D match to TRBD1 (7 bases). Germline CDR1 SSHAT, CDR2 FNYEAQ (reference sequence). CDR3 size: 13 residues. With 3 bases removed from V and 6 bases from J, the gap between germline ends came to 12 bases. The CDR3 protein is CASSFQGGGEQYF. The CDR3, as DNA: TGTGCCAGCAGCTTCCAGGGGGGCGGCGAGCAGTACTTC.